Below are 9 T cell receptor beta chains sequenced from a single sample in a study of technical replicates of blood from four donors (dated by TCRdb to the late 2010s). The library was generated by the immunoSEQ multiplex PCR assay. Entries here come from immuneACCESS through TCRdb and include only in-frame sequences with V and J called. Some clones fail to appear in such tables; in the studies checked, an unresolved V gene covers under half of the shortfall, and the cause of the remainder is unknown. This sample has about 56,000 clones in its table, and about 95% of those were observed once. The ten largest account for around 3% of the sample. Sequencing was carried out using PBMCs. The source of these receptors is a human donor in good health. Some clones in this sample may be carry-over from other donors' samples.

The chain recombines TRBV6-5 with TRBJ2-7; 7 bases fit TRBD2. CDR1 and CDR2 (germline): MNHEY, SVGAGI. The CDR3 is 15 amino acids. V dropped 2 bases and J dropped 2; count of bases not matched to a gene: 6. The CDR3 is CASSYRASGPYEQYF. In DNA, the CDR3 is TGTGCCAGCAGTTACAGGGCTAGCGGACCCTACGAGCAGTACTTC.

The CDR3, as DNA: TGTGCCAGCAGTGGAGACGGTGGGGAGGCCTATGAAAAACTGTTTTTT. Its protein is CASSGDGGEAYEKLFF. V and J are TRBV25-1 and TRBJ1-4; D remains ambiguous. Trimming shortened V by 4 bases and J by 6 bases, and 18 bases separated the two germline ends. Germline V CDR1 and CDR2: MGHDK, SYGVNS. The length of the CDR3 is 16 residues.

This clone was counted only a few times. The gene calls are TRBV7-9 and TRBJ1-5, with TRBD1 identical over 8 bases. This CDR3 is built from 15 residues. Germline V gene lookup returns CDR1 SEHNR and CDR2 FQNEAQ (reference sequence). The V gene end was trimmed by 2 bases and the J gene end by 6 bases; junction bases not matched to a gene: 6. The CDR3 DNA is TGTGCCAGCAGCTTAACCGGGGGGACAGGTCAGCCCCAGCATTTT. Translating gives CASSLTGGTGQPQHF.

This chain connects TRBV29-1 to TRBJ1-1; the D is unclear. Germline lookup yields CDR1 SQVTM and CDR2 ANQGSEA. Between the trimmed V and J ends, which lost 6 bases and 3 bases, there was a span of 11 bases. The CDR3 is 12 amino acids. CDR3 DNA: TGCAGCGTCGGACCCGGGGACACTGAAGCTTTCTTT. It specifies CSVGPGDTEAFF.

The CDR3 coding sequence is TGCGCCAGCAGCTTGGATGGCGGACTCTCCTACAATGAGCAGTTCTTC. This translates into CASSLDGGLSYNEQFF. The V call is TRBV5-1, the J call TRBJ2-1; perhaps TRBD2 as D (5 bases). Trimming took 0 bases from V and 0 from J, leaving 10 bases between them. CDR1 and CDR2 (germline): SGHRS, YFSETQ. The CDR3 loop spans 16 amino acids.

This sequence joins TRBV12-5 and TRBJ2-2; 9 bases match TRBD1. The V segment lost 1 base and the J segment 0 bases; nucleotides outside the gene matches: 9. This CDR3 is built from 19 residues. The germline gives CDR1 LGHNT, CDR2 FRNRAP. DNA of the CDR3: TGTGCTAGTGGTTTGGGACAGGGGGTTAAAACTTCGAACACCGGGGAGCTGTTTTTT. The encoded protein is CASGLGQGVKTSNTGELFF.

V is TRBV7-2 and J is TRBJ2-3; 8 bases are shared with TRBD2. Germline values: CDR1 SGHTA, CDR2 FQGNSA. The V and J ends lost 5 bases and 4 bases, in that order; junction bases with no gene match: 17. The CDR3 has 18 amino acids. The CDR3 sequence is CASSPYWFTGGASDTQYF. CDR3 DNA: TGTGCCAGCAGCCCGTATTGGTTTACCGGGGGGGCCTCAGATACGCAGTATTTT.

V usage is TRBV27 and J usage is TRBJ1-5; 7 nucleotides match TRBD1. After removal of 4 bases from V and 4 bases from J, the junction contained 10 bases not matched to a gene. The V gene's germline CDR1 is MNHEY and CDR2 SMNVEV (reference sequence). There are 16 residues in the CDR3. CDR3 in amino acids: CASSSPTGVINQPQHF. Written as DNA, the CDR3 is TGTGCCAGCAGTTCCCCCACAGGGGTGATAAATCAGCCCCAGCATTTT.

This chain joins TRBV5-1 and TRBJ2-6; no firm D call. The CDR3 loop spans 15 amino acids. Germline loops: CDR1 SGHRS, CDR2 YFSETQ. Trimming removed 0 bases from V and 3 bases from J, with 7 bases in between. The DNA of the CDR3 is TGCGCCAGCAGCTTGGGCGGCGGTGGGGCCAACGTCCTGACTTTC. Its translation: CASSLGGGGANVLTF.